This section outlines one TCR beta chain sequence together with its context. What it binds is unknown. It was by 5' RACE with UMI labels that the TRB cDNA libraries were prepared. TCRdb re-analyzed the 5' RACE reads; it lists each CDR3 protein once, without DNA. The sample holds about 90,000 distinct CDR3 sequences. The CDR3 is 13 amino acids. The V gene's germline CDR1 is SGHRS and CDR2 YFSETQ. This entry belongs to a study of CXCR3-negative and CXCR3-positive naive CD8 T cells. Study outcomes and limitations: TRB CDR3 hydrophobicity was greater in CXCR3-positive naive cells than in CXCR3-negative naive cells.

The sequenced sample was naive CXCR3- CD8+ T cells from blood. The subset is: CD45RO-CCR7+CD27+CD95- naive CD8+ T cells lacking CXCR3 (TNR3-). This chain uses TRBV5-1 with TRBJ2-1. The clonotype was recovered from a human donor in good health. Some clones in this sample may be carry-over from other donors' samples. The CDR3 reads CASSEGLLNEQFF.